The 21 T cell receptor beta chains listed next were all sequenced from one sample in a study of early T cells in non-severe SARS-CoV-2 infection. TCRdb independently ran MiXCR on the 5' RACE reads; one entry per CDR3 protein. The data contain some 87,000 distinct CDR3 sequences, 12% to 15% of them seen just once; the ten biggest clones take up about 1.5%. The material sequenced was whole blood. The source is an adult who was a healthcare worker with PCR-confirmed SARS-CoV-2 infection or an uninfected control (not recorded which).

This clonotype was counted many times. J is TRBJ1-3 and V is TRBV9, with no clear D. The germline V and J ends were trimmed by 4 bases and 0 bases, with 5 bases remaining between them. CDR1 and CDR2 from the germline V gene are SGDLS and YYNGEE. The CDR3 contains 13 residues. This CDR3 is CASSSSSGNTIYF. In DNA, the CDR3 is TGTGCCAGCAGCAGTAGCTCTGGAAACACCATATATTTT.

This clonotype has only a few counts. The chain carries TRBV27 and TRBJ2-7; 7 positions agree with TRBD2. The J segment lost 7 bases and the V segment lost 3 bases, leaving 3 bases of the junction unmatched. Germline CDR1 and CDR2: MNHEY and SMNVEV (reference sequence). The CDR3 totals 12 residues. This CDR3 reads CASSFREGEQYF. In DNA form, the CDR3 reads TGTGCCAGCAGTTTCAGGGAGGGAGAGCAGTACTTC.

This clonotype has a count of ten or more. The chain employs TRBV18 and TRBJ1-4; D gene ambiguous. The CDR3 is 16 amino acids. The V end was cut by 0 bases, the J end by 3 bases, with 11 bases between. CDR1 and CDR2 (germline): KGHSH, LQKENI. The CDR3 loop reads CASSPPSVVANEKLFF. The CDR3 DNA follows: TGTGCCAGCTCACCACCCTCCGTTGTAGCTAATGAAAAACTGTTTTTT. Filled out from reference TRBV18 and TRBJ1-4, the complete variable domain reads NAGVMQNPRHLVRRRGQEARLRCSPMKGHSHVYWYRQLPEEGLKFMVYLQKENIIDESGMPKERFSAEFPKEGPSILRIQQVVRGDSAAYFCASSPPSVVANEKLFFGSGTQLSVL.

In its sample, this clonotype was seen many times. The V call is TRBV29-1, the J call TRBJ1-4; TRBD1 aligns across 10 bases. The V gene end was trimmed by 3 bases and the J gene end by 6 bases; junction bases not matched to a gene: 7. Germline V CDR1 and CDR2: SQVTM, ANQGSEA. The CDR3 extends over 15 amino acids. The CDR3 bases are TGCAGCGTTGAGAGGGAGACAGGGGGCGATGAAAAACTGTTTTTT. Translated, it gives CSVERETGGDEKLFF. Complete variable domain (other parts from reference TRBV29-1 and TRBJ1-4): SAVISQKPSRDICQRGTSLTIQCQVDSQVTMMFWYRQQPGQSLTLIATANQGSEATYESGFVIDKFPISRPNLTFSTLTVSNMSPEDSSIYLCSVERETGGDEKLFFGSGTQLSVL.

The J gene is TRBJ2-1, the V gene TRBV3-1, with D possibly TRBD2 on 6 matching bases. This CDR3 spans 14 amino acids. Germline CDR1 and CDR2: LGHDT and YNNKEL (reference sequence). V dropped 7 bases and J dropped 2 bases, with 12 bases sitting between them. The CDR3 spells CASNGGAPYNEQFF. The CDR3 DNA is TGTGCCAGCAACGGAGGGGCCCCCTACAATGAGCAGTTCTTC.

This clonotype was detected ten times or more. V gene TRBV9 combines with J gene TRBJ1-2; D perhaps matches TRBD1 (6 bases). This CDR3 comprises 14 residues. CDR1 is SGDLS and CDR2 is YYNGEE in the germline V gene. V was clipped by 3 bases and J by 4 bases, with 13 bases between them. The CDR3 sequence: CASSAGTQGYGYTF. For the CDR3, the DNA is TGTGCCAGCAGCGCAGGCACACAGGGCTATGGCTACACCTTC.

The gene calls are TRBV19 and TRBJ2-2; TRBD2 agrees at 10 bases. This CDR3 has 15 amino acids. CDR1 and CDR2 from the germline V gene are LNHDA and SQIVND (reference sequence). V trimming: 5 bases; J trimming: 3 bases; junction bases outside the gene matches: 3. The CDR3 nucleotides are TGTGCCAGTAGTGCGGGACTAGCGTACACCGGGGAGCTGTTTTTT. This codes for CASSAGLAYTGELFF. Combining the CDR3 with reference TRBV19 and TRBJ2-2 gives the whole variable domain DGGITQSPKYLFRKEGQNVTLSCEQNLNHDAMYWYRQDPGQGLRLIYYSQIVNDFQKGDIAEGYSVSREKKESFPLTVTSAQKNPTAFYLCASSAGLAYTGELFFGEGSRLTVL.

This clonotype was detected many times. The chain employs TRBV20-1 and TRBJ1-3, with D hard to call. Germline-derived CDR1 and CDR2 are DFQATT and SNEGSKA (reference sequence). The CDR3 is made up of 15 amino acids. V lost 0 bases, J lost 4 bases, and 13 bases lay in between. The chain's CDR3 is CSARDRRVSGNTIYF. DNA of the CDR3: TGCAGTGCTAGAGATCGGAGGGTTAGCGGAAACACCATATATTTT.

This clonotype was detected only a few times. The gene calls are TRBV5-1 and TRBJ2-5; D gene unclear. Germline V CDR1 and CDR2: SGHRS, YFSETQ. CDR3 length equals 13 residues. V dropped 4 bases and J dropped 1 base, with 8 bases sitting between them. CDR3 region: CASSPTGQETQYF. The CDR3 nucleotides read TGCGCCAGCAGCCCGACCGGCCAAGAGACCCAGTACTTC. The full variable domain, rest sourced from reference TRBV5-1 and TRBJ2-5, is KAGVTQTPRYLIKTRGQQVTLSCSPISGHRSVSWYQQTPGQGLQFLFEYFSETQRNKGNFPGRFSGRQFSNSRSEMNVSTLELGDSALYLCASSPTGQETQYFGPGTRLLVL.

This clonotype was counted at least ten times. The chain uses TRBV27 and TRBJ2-3, with D possibly being TRBD2 (6 bases). The CDR3 sequence is 14 residues long. Germline V lookup: CDR1 MNHEY, CDR2 SMNVEV (reference sequence). V gave up 1 base and J gave up 5 bases, with 10 bases separating them. The CDR3 reads CASSLWRAEDTQYF. For the CDR3, the DNA is TGTGCCAGCAGTTTATGGAGGGCTGAAGATACGCAGTATTTT.

CDR3: CSASGGGITTYEQYF. The CDR3 nucleotides are TGCAGTGCTAGCGGGGGGGGTATCACTACCTACGAGCAGTACTTC. This rearrangement joins TRBV20-1 to TRBJ2-7; 8 bases line up with TRBD2. This CDR3 comprises 15 residues. CDR1 DFQATT and CDR2 SNEGSKA come from the germline V gene (reference sequence). Losses at the gene ends were 3 bases for V and 2 bases for J; bases not matched to a gene: 9.

The table lists this clonotype with a few counts. V and J are TRBV11-2 and TRBJ2-3; 7 bases align to TRBD1. This CDR3 spans 15 amino acids. Germline V gene sequence: CDR1 SGHAT, CDR2 FQNNGV. The trim removed 2 bases at V and 5 bases at J, leaving 7 bases unmatched. DNA for the CDR3: TGTGCCAGCAGCTTACTGACAGGGTTGGGAGATACGCAGTATTTT. Amino acids: CASSLLTGLGDTQYF.

This clonotype was seen only a few times. The chain joins TRBV5-5 to TRBJ2-2; 7 nucleotides match TRBD2. V gave up 4 bases and J gave up 0 bases; unmatched junction bases: 3. The CDR3 contains 15 residues. Germline V gene data show CDR1 as SGHKS and CDR2 as YYEKEE (reference sequence). The CDR3 sequence: CASSRTSANTGELFF. The CDR3 DNA sequence: TGTGCCAGCAGCCGGACTAGTGCGAACACCGGGGAGCTGTTTTTT. The complete variable domain, with remaining parts taken from reference TRBV5-5 and TRBJ2-2, reads DAGVTQSPTHLIKTRGQQVTLRCSPISGHKSVSWYQQVLGQGPQFIFQYYEKEERGRGNFPDRFSARQFPNYSSELNVNALLLGDSALYLCASSRTSANTGELFFGEGSRLTVL.

This clonotype showed up just a few times. The rearrangement uses TRBV28 and TRBJ1-1; the D is unclear. The CDR3 totals 13 residues. From germline, CDR1 is MDHEN and CDR2 SYDVKM. V gave up 3 bases and J gave up 5 bases, with 10 bases separating them. CDR3: CASSLPSRTEAFF. CDR3 bases: TGTGCCAGCAGTTTGCCTAGTAGGACTGAAGCTTTCTTT.

This clonotype was counted at least ten times. The gene calls are TRBV2 and TRBJ1-5, with a possible D match to TRBD1 (5 bases). This CDR3 is built from 13 residues. Trimming took 4 bases from V and 3 from J, leaving 7 bases between them. Germline V gives CDR1 SNHLY, CDR2 FYNNEI. The CDR3 sequence is CASSGQLNQPQHF. The CDR3 nucleotides read TGTGCCAGCAGTGGACAGCTCAATCAGCCCCAGCATTTT.

At least ten counts were recorded for this clonotype. The V call is TRBV10-1, the J call TRBJ2-3; D remains unclear. The CDR3 loop spans 11 amino acids. V was clipped by 0 bases and J by 6 bases, with 1 base between them. The germline CDR1 and CDR2 sequences are WNHNN and SYGVQD (reference sequence). CDR3 loop: CASSESDTQYF. The CDR3 nucleotides are TGCGCCAGCAGTGAGTCGGATACGCAGTATTTT.

This clonotype was seen only a few times. The rearrangement joins TRBV6-5 to TRBJ2-1, with D perhaps matching TRBD1 or TRBD2 (5 bases each). Germline lookup yields CDR1 MNHEY and CDR2 SVGAGI. Trimming took 7 bases from V and 1 from J, leaving 14 bases between them. There are 15 residues in the CDR3. CDR3 bases: TGTGCCAGCAATCCGGGACGCCCGTCCTACAATGAGCAGTTCTTC. Its protein product is CASNPGRPSYNEQFF.

V gene TRBV29-1 combines with J gene TRBJ1-2; D perhaps matches TRBD1 (5 bases). V lost 3 bases and J 5 bases, leaving 10 bases between the germline ends. The CDR3 runs 12 residues. Germline loops: CDR1 SQVTM, CDR2 ANQGSEA. The CDR3 nucleotides are TGCAGCGTTGATAACAGGATGTATGGCTACACCTTC. It encodes CSVDNRMYGYTF. Full variable domain (rest looked up from reference TRBV29-1 and TRBJ1-2): SAVISQKPSRDICQRGTSLTIQCQVDSQVTMMFWYRQQPGQSLTLIATANQGSEATYESGFVIDKFPISRPNLTFSTLTVSNMSPEDSSIYLCSVDNRMYGYTFGSGTRLTVV.

This clonotype has a count of ten or more. The chain recombines TRBV6-6 with TRBJ1-3; tentative D call: TRBD1 (5 bases). Germline CDR1 is MNHNY and CDR2 is SVGAGI (reference sequence). V lost 6 bases and J 0 bases, leaving 15 bases between the germline ends. The CDR3 runs 16 residues. CDR3 region: CASSHGTPISGNTIYF. The CDR3 DNA reads as TGTGCCAGCAGCCACGGGACCCCGATCTCTGGAAACACCATATATTTT.

This clonotype was seen only a few times. A junction end diverges from the germline sequence, so it may reflect a read error. The V call is TRBV7-7, the J call TRBJ2-7; weak D call: TRBD2 (5 bases). Per the germline V gene, CDR1 is SSHAT and CDR2 is FNYEAQ (reference sequence). The CDR3 runs to 14 residues. CDR3 in DNA: TGTGCTAGCAGCTTAGGGCTAGCTACCGACGAGCAGTACTTC. Protein: CASSLGLATDEQYF.

The chain couples TRBV7-9 to TRBJ2-5; D is uncertain. CDR1 SEHNR and CDR2 FQNEAQ come from the germline V gene (reference sequence). V shed 3 bases and J shed 4 bases, with 6 bases lying between them. CDR3 size: 12 residues. CDR3 residues: CASSFITETQYF. Here the CDR3 DNA reads TGTGCCAGCAGCTTTATTACAGAGACCCAGTACTTC.